A selection of T cell receptor beta chains follows, all from one sample in a study of CD8 T cells in ankylosing spondylitis. TCRdb recomputed calls from the 5' RACE reads with MiXCR, one row per CDR3 protein. The sample includes around 130,000 distinct CDR3 sequences, roughly 17% seen only once; the top ten take about 30%. Sample: blood, either unsorted or a sorted T cell fraction (not recorded which). The receptors stem from a male donor with ankylosing spondylitis. The CDR3 runs from the conserved cysteine through the conserved F or W. The D gene is left open where the match is weak. For some rows the clone size is stated as once, few or many, or as a class when expanded; others skip it.

D gene,J gene,V gene,clone size,CDR3 DNA,CDR3 protein
-,TRBJ2-1,TRBV24-1,few,TGTGCCACCAGTGGGGCTAGCCCGGGGAATGAGCAGTTCTTC,CATSGASPGNEQFF
-,TRBJ2-7,TRBV12-3/TRBV12-4,-,TGTGCCAGCAGTTTGGGTCGGGGGCTCTACGAGCAGTACTTC,CASSLGRGLYEQYF
-,TRBJ1-5,TRBV7-9,few,TGTGCCAGCAGCTCCGTGGGCCAGATGGGCAATCAGCCCCAGCATTTT,CASSSVGQMGNQPQHF
-,TRBJ1-5,TRBV3-1,few,TGTGCCAGCAGCCAAGTTGGGGACCCAATTCATGTCCAGCATTTT,CASSQVGDPIHVQHF
TRBD1,TRBJ2-7,TRBV25-1,few,TGTGCCAGCAGTGCCACAGGGGTCAACGAGCAGTACTTC,CASSATGVNEQYF
TRBD2,TRBJ2-7,TRBV12-3/TRBV12-4,-,TGTGCCAGCAGTTCACTAGCGGGAGCCGAGCAGTACTTC,CASSSLAGAEQYF
-,TRBJ1-1,TRBV20-1,-,TGCAGTGGTCAGGGGTCCACCCTAACCACGGATAGTGCTTTCTTT,CSGQGSTLTTDSAFF
TRBD1,TRBJ2-1,TRBV11-2,few,TGTGCCAGCAGCCCATGGGACAGGCATTCCTACAATGAGCAGTTCTTC,CASSPWDRHSYNEQFF
-,TRBJ1-4,TRBV27,-,TGTGCCAGCAGTTTTGGAGGGATAGGTGAAAAACTGTTTTTT,CASSFGGIGEKLFF
-,TRBJ1-6,TRBV27,-,TGTGCCAGCAGTTTAAGGTGGAGCTCCTATAATTCACCCCTCCACTTT,CASSLRWSSYNSPLHF
-,TRBJ2-7,TRBV20-1,few,TGCAGTGCTAGAGATAAGCAGTTCTACGAGCAGTACTTC,CSARDKQFYEQYF
-,TRBJ2-2,TRBV20-1,few,TGCAGTGCTCCCTCTAGGATGGCTGTTGACACCGGGGAGCTGTTTTTT,CSAPSRMAVDTGELFF
TRBD1,TRBJ2-5,TRBV28,-,TGTGCCAGCAGTTTAGGGCCGGCGGGGACAGGGAACCCAGAGACCCAGTACTTC,CASSLGPAGTGNPETQYF
-,TRBJ2-1,TRBV27,-,TGTGCCAGCAGTTCCGTCGCCGAGGGGAATGAGCAGTTCTTC,CASSSVAEGNEQFF
-,TRBJ2-7,TRBV5-1,few,TGCGCCAGCAGCTTCTCCCTTCAGGAGGGCTACGAGCAGTACTTC,CASSFSLQEGYEQYF
TRBD1,TRBJ1-2,TRBV6-5,-,TGTGCCAGCAGTTACTCAACGACAGGGGTCTATGGCTACACCTTC,CASSYSTTGVYGYTF